This T cell receptor beta chain was sequenced during a study of Tregs in tolerant kidney transplant recipients. With respect to this clone: Sequencing ends 3 residues short of the CDR3 end; the germline J gene provides the rest.

Sequenced by immunoSEQ multiplex PCR; TCRdb stores in-frame clones only, minus some. The sample holds 30,000 to 35,000 clones. This CDR3 is 13 amino acids long. The germline V and J ends were trimmed by 10 bases and 2 bases, with 14 bases remaining between them. Germline CDR1 and CDR2: LNHDA and SQIVND (reference sequence). Sequenced here: CD8+ T cells from blood, sampled before the transplant. This clonotype was obtained from a human donor who received a combined kidney and bone marrow transplant. This chain connects TRBV19 to TRBJ2-5, with D maybe TRBD1 (5 bases). CDR3 bases read: TGTGCCACCCGTCCGGCAGGGCAAGAGACC. Protein product: CATRPAGQET. The whole CDR3 is CATRPAGQETQYF.